Sequencing of this T cell receptor beta chain was carried out in a study of T-cell memory formation after mild COVID-19. Study-level information: There were largely donor-specific TCR clusters.

It was 5'RACE with constant-segment primers that produced the TCR alpha and TCR beta cDNA libraries, which carried sample barcodes and UMIs. TCRdb independently ran MiXCR on the 5' RACE reads; one entry per CDR3 protein. The sample holds some 64,000 distinct CDR3 sequences, about a tenth seen once. Points from the study as a whole: CD4+ contracting clones were mainly CM and EM; CD8+ ones, EMRA. Day 15 to 85 contracting clones showed balanced CD4/CD8; day 15 to 37 expanders favored CD4+.

This clonotype was counted only a few times. The antigen is not known. The sequenced material came from PBMCs or a T cell subset sorted from them (not recorded which). The receptor was derived from a man younger than 30 who had mild COVID-19 (a few samples of this study predate the infection). Cell type and time point are not known.

CDR3 nucleotides: TGTGCCACCAGTGATGGACATATCAATGAGCAGTTCTTC. Amino acids: CATSDGHINEQFF. The chain has TRBV24-1 and TRBJ2-1, with a tentative D call TRBD1 (5 bases). V shed 3 bases and J shed 6 bases, with 8 bases lying between them. This CDR3 region has 13 residues. Germline V CDR1 and CDR2: KGHDR, SFDVKD.